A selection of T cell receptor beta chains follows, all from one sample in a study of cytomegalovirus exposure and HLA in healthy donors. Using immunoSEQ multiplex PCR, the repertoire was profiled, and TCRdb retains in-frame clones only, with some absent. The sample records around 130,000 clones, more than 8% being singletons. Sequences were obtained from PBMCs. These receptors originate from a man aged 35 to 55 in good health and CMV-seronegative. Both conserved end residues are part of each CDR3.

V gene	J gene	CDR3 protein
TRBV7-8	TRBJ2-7	CASSFPRQRAYEQYF
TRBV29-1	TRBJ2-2	CSVVSLAANTGELFF
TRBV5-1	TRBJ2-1	CASSSTSAINEQFF
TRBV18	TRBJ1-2	CASSPERNYGYTF
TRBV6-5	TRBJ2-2	CASSYSQYTGELFF
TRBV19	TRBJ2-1	CASSRASGGYNEQFF
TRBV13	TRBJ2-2	CASSLGGPNTGELFF
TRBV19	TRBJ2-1	CASRGTSPDEQFF
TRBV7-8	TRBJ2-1	CASSFLAGAYNEQFF
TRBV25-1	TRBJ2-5	CASSNLLLRDSETQYF
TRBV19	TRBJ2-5	CASSDTTGARETQYF
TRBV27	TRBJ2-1	CASRPGSSPYNEQFF
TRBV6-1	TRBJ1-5	CASRTTSQPQHF
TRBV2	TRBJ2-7	CASRLTGSYEQYF
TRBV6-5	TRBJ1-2	CASGQAAMANYGYTF
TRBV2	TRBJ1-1	CASRGQVFPEAFF
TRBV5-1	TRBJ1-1	CASRYTGGNTEAFF
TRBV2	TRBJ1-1	CASSEAGASTEAFF
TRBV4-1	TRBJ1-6	CASSQEPSHNSPLHF
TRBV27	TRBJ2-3	CASSFSGLAGLPDTQYF
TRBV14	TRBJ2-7	CASSQALAGLEQYF
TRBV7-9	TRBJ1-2	CASSHTGAGGYYGYTF
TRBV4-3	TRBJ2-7	CASSQDLEGGAVYEQYF
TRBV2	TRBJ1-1	CAQTGAMNTEAFF
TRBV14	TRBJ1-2	CASSQDSYGYTF
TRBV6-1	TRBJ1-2	CASSEGQDYGYTF
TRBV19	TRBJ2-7	CASSAEVAYEQYF
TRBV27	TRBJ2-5	CASGLAGGPPETQYF
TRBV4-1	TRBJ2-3	CASSPRGVGTDTQYF
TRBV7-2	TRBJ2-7	CASSTQGYEQYF
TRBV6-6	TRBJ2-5	CASSYPSSEETQYF
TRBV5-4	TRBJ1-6	CASSPGMGRAINSPLHF
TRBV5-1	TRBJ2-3	CASSLTGTDTQYF
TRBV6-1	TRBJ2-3	CASSGIGTSGGPDTQYF
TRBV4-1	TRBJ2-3	CASSPWGSTDTQYF
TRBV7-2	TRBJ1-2	CASSLGLVEGLYGYTF
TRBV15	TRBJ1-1	CATSRESRGDTEAFF
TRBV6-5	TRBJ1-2	CASSYSRGQGDYGYTF
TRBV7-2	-	CASSFDYRGNAEQYF
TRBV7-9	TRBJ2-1	CASSLVSNEQFF